Listed below are T cell receptor beta chains from one sample, sequenced in a study of cytomegalovirus exposure and HLA in healthy donors. Sequenced by immunoSEQ multiplex PCR; TCRdb stores in-frame clones only, minus some. Seen here are under 150,000 clones, 70% to 90% observed once, and the top ten hold approximately 1.7%. Material: PBMCs. These receptors all come from a boy younger than 18 in good health and CMV-seronegative. The conserved cysteine and the conserved F or W are not part of the CDR3 here. Each record gives: J gene, clone size, V gene, D gene, CDR3 protein. D genes are given only for firm matches. Clone size is given for some rows only: seen once, a few or many times, or a class if the clone is expanded.

TRBJ1-1,.,TRBV21-1,.,ASCRPYRVNTEAF
TRBJ1-6,once,TRBV9,.,ASSVDNRNSPLH
TRBJ1-1,.,TRBV6-5,TRBD1,ASSRQGMNTEAF
TRBJ1-1,.,TRBV6-1,TRBD1,ASSEVRQGNTEAF
TRBJ2-3,.,TRBV6-6,TRBD2,ASRTSGNTDTQY
TRBJ2-5,.,TRBV7-7,TRBD2,ASSHSGGETQY
TRBJ2-3,.,TRBV5-1,TRBD2,ASSLSGGGDADTQY
TRBJ1-2,.,TRBV27,.,ASSLRGGGNYGYT
TRBJ2-1,.,TRBV6-5,.,ASSYGSGDEQF
TRBJ2-7,.,TRBV2,TRBD2,AGTPGLASREQY
TRBJ2-6,.,TRBV6-5,.,ASSRDSSGANVLT
TRBJ1-5,.,TRBV4-2,TRBD1,ASSQENQGVQPQH
TRBJ1-1,.,TRBV5-1,.,ASSRMEDRRSMNTEAF
TRBJ2-7,.,TRBV30,TRBD2,AWSGRLAGVSPYEQY
TRBJ1-6,.,TRBV9,.,ASSVENRNSPLH
TRBJ1-2,.,TRBV29-1,.,SVGEARYGYT
TRBJ1-4,.,TRBV7-2,TRBD1,ASSLHSQGDRGQEKLF
TRBJ2-5,.,TRBV4-2,TRBD2,ASSQGLRAGGVQETQY
TRBJ1-1,.,TRBV30,.,AWSPPGPTEAF
TRBJ1-2,.,TRBV27,.,ASAREANYGYT
TRBJ2-5,.,TRBV5-4,.,ASSPQRSQETQY
TRBJ2-3,.,TRBV9,TRBD2,ASSVEASGEDTQY
TRBJ2-7,.,TRBV13,TRBD1,ASSLGQNWDEQY
TRBJ2-7,.,TRBV5-1,.,ASSLDRELY
TRBJ2-6,.,TRBV29-1,TRBD1,SVRGQGASPTGANVLT
TRBJ2-7,.,TRBV5-4,TRBD1,ASSSRDRGDEQY
TRBJ2-1,.,TRBV27,.,ASNPRQGGPSSYNEQF
TRBJ1-2,.,TRBV9,.,ASSLIPGTGGGYT
TRBJ2-2,.,TRBV6-1,TRBD2,ASSEVASGRSGELF
TRBJ1-2,.,TRBV9,TRBD1,ASSVGGQGLTEGGYT
TRBJ2-7,.,TRBV9,TRBD1,ASSVGQGAAYEQY
TRBJ2-3,.,TRBV7-3,.,ASSLRGWSDTDTQY
TRBJ1-2,.,TRBV7-3,.,ASSLGLGTNYGYT
TRBJ2-7,once,TRBV9,TRBD2,ASSGDGGYEQY
TRBJ1-1,few,TRBV10-3,TRBD1,AIMDRGQGRAF
TRBJ1-4,.,TRBV4-1,.,ASSQAGLGEKLF
TRBJ2-2,.,TRBV5-1,.,ASSLAGTPNTGELF
TRBJ1-1,.,TRBV5-1,TRBD1,ASSLGTDTNTEAF
TRBJ2-7,.,TRBV7-2,TRBD2,ASSLGGGGRTFLY
TRBJ2-2,once,TRBV4-3,TRBD2,ASSRGGRAVGELF
.,.,TRBV6-6,TRBD2,ASSYPSAGGTYEQY
TRBJ1-1,.,TRBV7-2,.,ASSLAASRGAF
TRBJ2-7,.,TRBV13,.,ASSPPGQRRYEQY
TRBJ1-6,.,TRBV2,.,ASTSREGYNSPLH
TRBJ2-7,.,TRBV18,TRBD1,ASSLPEQGYSYEQY
TRBJ1-1,.,TRBV30,TRBD1,AWSATGRGGAF
TRBJ2-3,.,TRBV4-1,TRBD2,ASSPAAGGTDTQY
TRBJ2-3,.,TRBV6-1,TRBD2,ASREGLAADTQY
TRBJ1-1,once,TRBV4-1,.,ASSHADTPGTEAF
TRBJ2-5,.,TRBV4-1,TRBD2,ASSQDPSGATETQY
TRBJ2-7,once,TRBV27,TRBD2,ASSLLRGALSYEQY
TRBJ2-1,.,TRBV5-1,.,ASSSRTEQF